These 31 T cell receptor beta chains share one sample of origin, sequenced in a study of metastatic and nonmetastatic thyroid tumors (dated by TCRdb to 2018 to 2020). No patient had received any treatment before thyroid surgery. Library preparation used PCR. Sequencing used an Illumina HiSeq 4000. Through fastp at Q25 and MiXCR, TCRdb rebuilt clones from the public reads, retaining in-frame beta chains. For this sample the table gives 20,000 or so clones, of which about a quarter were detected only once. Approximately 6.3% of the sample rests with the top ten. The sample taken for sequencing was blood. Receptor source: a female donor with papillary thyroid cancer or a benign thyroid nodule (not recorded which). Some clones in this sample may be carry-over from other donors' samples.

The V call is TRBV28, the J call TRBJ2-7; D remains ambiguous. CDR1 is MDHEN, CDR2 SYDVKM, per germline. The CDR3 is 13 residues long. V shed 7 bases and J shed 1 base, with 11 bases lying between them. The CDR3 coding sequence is TGTGCCAGCACCAAACAAGATTCCTACGAGCAGTACTTC. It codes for CASTKQDSYEQYF.

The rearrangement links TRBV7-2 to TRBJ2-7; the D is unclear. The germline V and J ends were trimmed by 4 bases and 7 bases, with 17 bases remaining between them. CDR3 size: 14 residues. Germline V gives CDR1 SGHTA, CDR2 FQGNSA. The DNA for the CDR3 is TGTGCCAGCAGCTCCGATCGTTGGAGCGAGGAGCAGTACTTC. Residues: CASSSDRWSEEQYF.

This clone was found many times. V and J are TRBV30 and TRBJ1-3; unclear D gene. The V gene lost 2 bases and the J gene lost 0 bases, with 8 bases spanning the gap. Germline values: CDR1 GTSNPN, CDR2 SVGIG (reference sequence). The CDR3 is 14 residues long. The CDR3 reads CAWSSGFSGNTIYF. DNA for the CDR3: TGTGCCTGGAGTTCGGGCTTCTCTGGAAACACCATATATTTT.

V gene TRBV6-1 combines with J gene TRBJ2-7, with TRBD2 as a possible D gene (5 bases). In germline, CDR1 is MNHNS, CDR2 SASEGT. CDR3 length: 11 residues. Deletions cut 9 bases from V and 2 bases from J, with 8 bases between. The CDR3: CARGATYEQYF. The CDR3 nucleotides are TGTGCCAGGGGAGCCACCTACGAGCAGTACTTC.

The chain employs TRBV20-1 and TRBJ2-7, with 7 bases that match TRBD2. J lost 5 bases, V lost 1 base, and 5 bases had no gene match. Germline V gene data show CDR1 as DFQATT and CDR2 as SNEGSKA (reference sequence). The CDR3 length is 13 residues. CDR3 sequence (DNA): TGCAGTGCTAGAGGCGGGAGCGACCACGAGCAGTACTTC. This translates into CSARGGSDHEQYF.

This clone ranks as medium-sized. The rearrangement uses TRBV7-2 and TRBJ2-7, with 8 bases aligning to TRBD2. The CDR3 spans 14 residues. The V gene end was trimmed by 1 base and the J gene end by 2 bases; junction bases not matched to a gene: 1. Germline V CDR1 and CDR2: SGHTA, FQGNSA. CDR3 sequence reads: CASSLVLAAYEQYF. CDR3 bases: TGTGCCAGCAGCTTAGTACTAGCGGCCTACGAGCAGTACTTC.

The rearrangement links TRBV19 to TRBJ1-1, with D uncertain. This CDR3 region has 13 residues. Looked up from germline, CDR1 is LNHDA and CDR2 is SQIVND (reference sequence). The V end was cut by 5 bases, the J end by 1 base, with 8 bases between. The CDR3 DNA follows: TGTGCCAGTAGTCTACTACAGAACACTGAAGCTTTCTTT. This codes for CASSLLQNTEAFF.

The CDR3 sequence: CAWTAGSGANVLTF. In DNA form, the CDR3 reads TGTGCCTGGACTGCGGGGTCCGGGGCCAACGTCCTGACTTTC. The J gene is TRBJ2-6, the V gene TRBV30, with D perhaps matching TRBD2 (6 bases). The CDR3 totals 14 residues. CDR1 and CDR2 (germline): GTSNPN, SVGIG (reference sequence). V was trimmed by 4 bases and J by 4 bases, leaving 11 bases between them. Using reference TRBV30 and TRBJ2-6 for the parts outside the CDR3, the full variable domain is SQTIHQWPATLVQPVGSPLSLECTVEGTSNPNLYWYRQAAGRGLQLLFYSVGIGQISSEVPQNLSASRPQDRQFILSSKKLLLSDSGFYLCAWTAGSGANVLTFGAGSRLTVL.

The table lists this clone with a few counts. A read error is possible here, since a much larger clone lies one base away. CDR3 sequence reads: CSAIKSSSGAFF. The CDR3 bases are TGCAGCGCCATCAAGTCCTCCTCGGGGGCTTTCTTT. The chain combines TRBV29-1 with TRBJ1-1; D gene uncertain. CDR3 length equals 12 residues. Trimming removed 7 bases at V and 11 bases at J, with 20 bases between. From germline, CDR1 is SQVTM and CDR2 ANQGSEA.

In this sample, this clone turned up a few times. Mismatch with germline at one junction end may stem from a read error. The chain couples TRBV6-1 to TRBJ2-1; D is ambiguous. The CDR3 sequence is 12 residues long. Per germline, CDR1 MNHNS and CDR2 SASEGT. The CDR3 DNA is TGTGCCAGCGCGACCTCCAACAATGAGCAGTTCTTC. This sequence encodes CASATSNNEQFF.

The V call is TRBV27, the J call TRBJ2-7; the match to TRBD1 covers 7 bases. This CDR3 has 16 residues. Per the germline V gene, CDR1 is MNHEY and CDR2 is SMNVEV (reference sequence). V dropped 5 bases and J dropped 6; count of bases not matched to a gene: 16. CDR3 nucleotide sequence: TGTGCCAGCAGTCCATGGCCTCCGGGACAGTTTCGCGAGCAGTACTTC. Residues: CASSPWPPGQFREQYF.

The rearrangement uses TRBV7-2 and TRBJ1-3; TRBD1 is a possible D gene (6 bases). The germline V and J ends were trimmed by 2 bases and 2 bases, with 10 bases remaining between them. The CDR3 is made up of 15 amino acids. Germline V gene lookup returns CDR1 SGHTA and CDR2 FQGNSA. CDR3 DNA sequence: TGTGCCAGCAGCTTAATATCAGGGGCTGGAAACACCATATATTTT. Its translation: CASSLISGAGNTIYF.

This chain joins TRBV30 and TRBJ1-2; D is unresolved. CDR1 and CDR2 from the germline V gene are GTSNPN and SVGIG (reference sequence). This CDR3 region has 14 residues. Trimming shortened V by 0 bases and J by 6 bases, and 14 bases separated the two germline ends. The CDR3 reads CAWSVYPGVDGYTF. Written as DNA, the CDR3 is TGTGCCTGGAGTGTGTATCCGGGTGTCGATGGCTACACCTTC.

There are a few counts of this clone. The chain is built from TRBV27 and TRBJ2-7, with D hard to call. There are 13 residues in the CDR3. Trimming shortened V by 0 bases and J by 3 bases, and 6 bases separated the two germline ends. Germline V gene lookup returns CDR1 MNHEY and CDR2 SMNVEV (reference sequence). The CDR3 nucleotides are TGTGCCAGCAGTTTATCCCAGCACTACGAGCAGTACTTC. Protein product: CASSLSQHYEQYF.

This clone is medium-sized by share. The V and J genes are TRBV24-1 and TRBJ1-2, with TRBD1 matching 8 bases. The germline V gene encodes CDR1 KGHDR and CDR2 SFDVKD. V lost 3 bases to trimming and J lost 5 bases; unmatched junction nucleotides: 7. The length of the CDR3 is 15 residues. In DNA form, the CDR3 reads TGTGCCACCAGTGATCAGGACAGGGATGGATATGGCTACACCTTC. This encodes CATSDQDRDGYGYTF.

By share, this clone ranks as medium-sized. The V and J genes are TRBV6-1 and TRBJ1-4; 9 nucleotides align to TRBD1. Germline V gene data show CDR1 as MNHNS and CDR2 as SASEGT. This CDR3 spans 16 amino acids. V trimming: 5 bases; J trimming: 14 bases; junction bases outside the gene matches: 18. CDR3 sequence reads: CASSRITGGAQRSLFF. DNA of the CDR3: TGTGCCAGCAGTAGGATTACAGGGGGCGCGCAACGTTCGCTGTTTTTT.

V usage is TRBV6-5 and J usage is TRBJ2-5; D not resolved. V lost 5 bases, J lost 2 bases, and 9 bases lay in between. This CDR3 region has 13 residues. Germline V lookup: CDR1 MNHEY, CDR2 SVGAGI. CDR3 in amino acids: CASSIRPQETQYF. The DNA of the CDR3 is TGTGCCAGCAGTATACGGCCGCAAGAGACCCAGTACTTC.

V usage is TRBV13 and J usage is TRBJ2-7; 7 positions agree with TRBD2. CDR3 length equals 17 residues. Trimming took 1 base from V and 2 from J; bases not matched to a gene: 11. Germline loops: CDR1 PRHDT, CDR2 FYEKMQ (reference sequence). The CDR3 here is CASSLALRGGLTYEQYF. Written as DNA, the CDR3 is TGTGCCAGCAGCTTAGCGTTACGTGGGGGACTAACCTACGAGCAGTACTTC.

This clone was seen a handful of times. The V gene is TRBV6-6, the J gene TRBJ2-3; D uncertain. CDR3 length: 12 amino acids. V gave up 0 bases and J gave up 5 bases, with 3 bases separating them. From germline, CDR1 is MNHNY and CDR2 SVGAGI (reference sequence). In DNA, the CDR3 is TGTGCCAGCAGTTACTCGGGAGATACGCAGTATTTT. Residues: CASSYSGDTQYF.

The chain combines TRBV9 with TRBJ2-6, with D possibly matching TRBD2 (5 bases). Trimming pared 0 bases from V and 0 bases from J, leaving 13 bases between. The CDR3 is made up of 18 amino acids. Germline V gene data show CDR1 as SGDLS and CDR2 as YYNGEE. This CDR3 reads CASSVEGWESSGANVLTF. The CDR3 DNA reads TGTGCCAGCAGCGTAGAAGGGTGGGAGAGCTCTGGGGCCAACGTCCTGACTTTC.

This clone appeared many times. As DNA, the CDR3 is TGTGCCAGCTCACCGGGACAGAAAACCTACGAGCAGTACTTC. Translated: CASSPGQKTYEQYF. The rearrangement links TRBV18 to TRBJ2-7, with TRBD1 identical over 7 bases. CDR3 length: 14 amino acids. V trimming: 3 bases; J trimming: 2 bases; junction bases outside the gene matches: 4. CDR1 is KGHSH and CDR2 is LQKENI in the germline V gene.

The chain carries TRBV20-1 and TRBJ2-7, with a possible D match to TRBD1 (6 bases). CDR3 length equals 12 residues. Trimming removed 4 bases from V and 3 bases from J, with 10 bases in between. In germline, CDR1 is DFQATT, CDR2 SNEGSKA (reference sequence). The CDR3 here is CSATTGSYEQYF. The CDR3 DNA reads TGCAGTGCTACCACAGGGAGCTACGAGCAGTACTTC.

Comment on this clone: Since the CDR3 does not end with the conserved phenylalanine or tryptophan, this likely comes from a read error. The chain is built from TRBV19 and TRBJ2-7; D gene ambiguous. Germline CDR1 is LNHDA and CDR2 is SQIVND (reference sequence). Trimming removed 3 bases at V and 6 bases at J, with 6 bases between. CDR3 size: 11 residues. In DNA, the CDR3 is TGTGCCAGTAGTATCTTTGGCGAGCAGTACCTC. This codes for CASSIFGEQYL.

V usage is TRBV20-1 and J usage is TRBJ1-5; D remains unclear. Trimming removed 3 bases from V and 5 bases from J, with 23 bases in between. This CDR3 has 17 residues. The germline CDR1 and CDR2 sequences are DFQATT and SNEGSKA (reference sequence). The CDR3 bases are TGCAGTGCTAGGGATTTTTGGGAAAACTCGGACCATCAGCCCCAGCATTTT. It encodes CSARDFWENSDHQPQHF.

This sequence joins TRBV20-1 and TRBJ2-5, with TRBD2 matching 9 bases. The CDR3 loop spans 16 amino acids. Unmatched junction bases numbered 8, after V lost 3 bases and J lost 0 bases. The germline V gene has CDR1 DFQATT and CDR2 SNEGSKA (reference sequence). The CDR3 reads CSASMASGAYQETQYF. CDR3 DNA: TGCAGTGCTAGTATGGCTAGCGGGGCGTACCAAGAGACCCAGTACTTC.

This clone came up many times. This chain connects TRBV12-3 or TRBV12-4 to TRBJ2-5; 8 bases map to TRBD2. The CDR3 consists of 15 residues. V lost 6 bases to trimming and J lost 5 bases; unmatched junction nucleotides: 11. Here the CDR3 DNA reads TGTGCCAGCAGATCTTCCGGGACTAGTTTCGAGACCCAGTACTTC. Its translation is CASRSSGTSFETQYF.

This CDR3 is CASSSSTQSGYGYTF. As DNA, the CDR3 is TGTGCCAGCAGCTCTTCGACACAGTCAGGCTATGGCTACACCTTC. This rearrangement joins TRBV4-2 to TRBJ1-2; D unresolved. V was clipped by 5 bases and J by 4 bases, with 17 bases between them. CDR1 and CDR2 (germline): LGHNA, YNFKEQ. The CDR3 length is 15 residues.

The CDR3 is CASSHRDLNEKLFF. The CDR3 DNA is TGTGCCAGCAGCCACCGGGACTTAAATGAAAAACTGTTTTTT. The chain uses TRBV3-1 and TRBJ1-4; a weak D match, TRBD1 (5 bases). Germline V gene lookup returns CDR1 LGHDT and CDR2 YNNKEL (reference sequence). This CDR3 spans 14 amino acids. Deletions cut 3 bases from V and 5 bases from J, with 10 bases between.

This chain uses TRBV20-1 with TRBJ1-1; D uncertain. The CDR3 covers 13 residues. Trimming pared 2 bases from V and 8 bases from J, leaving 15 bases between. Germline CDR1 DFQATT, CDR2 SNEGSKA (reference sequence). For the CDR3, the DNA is TGCAGTGCTAGAAAGCCCAGTGTCTCGGAAGCTTTCTTT. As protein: CSARKPSVSEAFF.

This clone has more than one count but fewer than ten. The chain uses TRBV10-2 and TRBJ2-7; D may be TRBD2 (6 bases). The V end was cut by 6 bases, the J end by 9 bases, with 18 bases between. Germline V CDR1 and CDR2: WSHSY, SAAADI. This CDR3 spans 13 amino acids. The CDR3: CASRPGLQSGQYF. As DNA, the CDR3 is TGCGCCAGCAGGCCGGGACTCCAGTCGGGGCAGTACTTC.

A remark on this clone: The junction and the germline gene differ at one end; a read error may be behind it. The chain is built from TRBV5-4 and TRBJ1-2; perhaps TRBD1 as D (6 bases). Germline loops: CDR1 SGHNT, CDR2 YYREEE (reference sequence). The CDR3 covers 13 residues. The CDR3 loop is CASSLAEGGGYTF. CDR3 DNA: TGTGCCAGCAGCTTGGCCGAAGGGGGAGGCTACACCTTT.